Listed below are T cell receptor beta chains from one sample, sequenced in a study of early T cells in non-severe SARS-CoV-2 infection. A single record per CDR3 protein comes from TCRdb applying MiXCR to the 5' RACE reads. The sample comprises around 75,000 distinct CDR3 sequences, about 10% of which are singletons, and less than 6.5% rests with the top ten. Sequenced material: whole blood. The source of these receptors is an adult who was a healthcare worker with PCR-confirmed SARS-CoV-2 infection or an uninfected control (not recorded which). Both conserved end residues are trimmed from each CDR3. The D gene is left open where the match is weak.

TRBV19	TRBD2	ASSLAGAGYNEQF
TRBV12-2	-	ASRLETRGTRAENTEAF
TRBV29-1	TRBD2	SIRLAGTTDTQY
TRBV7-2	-	ASSLRRGYGYT
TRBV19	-	ASSITGSNTGELF
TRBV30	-	ACPLTNSPGEQY
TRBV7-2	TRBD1	ASSSGQGAGTEAF
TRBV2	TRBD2	ASSFLAGGDNEQF
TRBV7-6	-	ASSFQNHNSGNTIY
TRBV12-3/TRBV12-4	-	ASSPPSDGYT
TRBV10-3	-	ATGQSSYEQY
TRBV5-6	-	ASSSSDYGYT
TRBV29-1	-	SVEDPRANYGYT
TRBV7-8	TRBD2	ASSLGTSRRETQY
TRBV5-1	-	ASVDSNQETQY
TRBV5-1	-	ASSLDRFEQY
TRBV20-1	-	SAELASNEQF
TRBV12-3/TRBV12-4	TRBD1	ASSFSGQGTRVTEAF
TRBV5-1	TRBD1	ASSSGQNNQPQH
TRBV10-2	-	ASSVREDTQY
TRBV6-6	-	ASSLVGATGEKLF
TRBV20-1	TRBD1	SARDKGQGFTEAF
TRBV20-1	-	SARTPGAPSTDTQY
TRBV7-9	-	ASSPLRAEAF
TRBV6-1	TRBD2	ASTGTSGGASEQF
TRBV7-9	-	ASSPPDGAYEQY
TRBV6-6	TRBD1	ASSMDRAGNTIY
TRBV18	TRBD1	ASSPNRQGGEPLH
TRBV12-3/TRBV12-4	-	ASSPQLSEQF
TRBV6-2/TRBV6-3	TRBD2	ASRSSGRSSLEYNEQF
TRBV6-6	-	ASSRTPGQIVETQY
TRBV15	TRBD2	ATSRDVGGMTSGANVLT
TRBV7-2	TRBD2	ASSASGSGYEQY
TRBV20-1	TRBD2	SARDPLAGDYTDTQY
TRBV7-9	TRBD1	ASSEDRRPNEKLF